The next 8 T cell receptor beta chains were all read from a single sample in a study of blood T cell repertoires in COVID-19. Clones were sequenced by immunoSEQ multiplex PCR, and TCRdb holds only the in-frame ones, with some missing. The table includes about 260,000 clones, less than 90% detected once. Sequenced: peripheral blood. These receptors all stem from a man aged 55-75 years with acute or convalescent COVID-19.

The chain joins TRBV18 to TRBJ2-7, with 7 bases matching TRBD1. CDR3 size: 15 residues. Germline lookup yields CDR1 KGHSH and CDR2 LQKENI. V trimming: 1 base; J trimming: 3 bases; junction bases outside the gene matches: 6. CDR3 in DNA: TGTGCCAGCTCACCACGGTACGACAGGGACTACGAGCAGTACTTC. It codes for CASSPRYDRDYEQYF.

The chain has TRBV27 and TRBJ2-1; tentative D call: TRBD2 (7 bases). Germline CDR1 is MNHEY and CDR2 is SMNVEV (reference sequence). Trimming left V 6 bases short and J 7 bases short, with 16 bases between. The CDR3 length is 14 residues. The CDR3, as DNA: TGTGCCAGCAGCTGGGGGCCCGGGGGGAATGAGCAGTTCTTC. Translating gives CASSWGPGGNEQFF.

Points on this clone: The sample carries other DNA sequences with the same CDR3. The chain couples TRBV7-9 to TRBJ2-1; D gene ambiguous. CDR1 is SEHNR and CDR2 is FQNEAQ in the germline V gene (reference sequence). Trimming removed 1 base from V and 4 bases from J, with 5 bases in between. The CDR3 has 13 amino acids. CDR3 loop: CASSLDSYNEQFF. In nucleotides, the CDR3 is TGTGCCAGCAGCTTAGACAGTTACAATGAGCAGTTCTTC.

J is TRBJ2-2 and V is TRBV7-3, with TRBD2 identical over 7 bases. The CDR3 sequence is 15 residues long. The V gene end was trimmed by 6 bases and the J gene end by 3 bases; junction bases not matched to a gene: 7. Germline V gene lookup returns CDR1 SGHTA and CDR2 FQGTGA. CDR3 nucleotide sequence: TGTGCCAGCAGGGGCGGGACTACCTACACCGGGGAGCTGTTTTTT. As protein: CASRGGTTYTGELFF.

This chain connects TRBV2 to TRBJ2-5; 10 nucleotides align to TRBD2. The germline gives CDR1 SNHLY, CDR2 FYNNEI. The CDR3 length is 13 residues. With 6 bases clipped from V and 9 bases from J, the junction kept 7 bases outside the gene matches. CDR3 nucleotides: TGTGCCAGCAGGACTCTAGCGGGAGAATCCCAGTACTTC. It yields the protein CASRTLAGESQYF.

The chain couples TRBV10-3 to TRBJ2-5; 7 nucleotides match TRBD2. V shed 0 bases and J 9 bases; nucleotides not matched to a gene: 16. The CDR3 spans 17 residues. CDR1 is ENHRY and CDR2 is SYGVKD in the germline V gene. The CDR3 coding sequence is TGTGCCATCAGTGAGTCGATTGGGGGGACTATTCGCTTTTCCCAGTACTTC. The encoded protein is CAISESIGGTIRFSQYF.

The gene calls are TRBV6-5 and TRBJ2-5, with 8 positions matching TRBD2. The germline CDR1 and CDR2 sequences are MNHEY and SVGAGI. CDR3 size: 15 residues. The trim removed 2 bases at V and 4 bases at J, leaving 6 bases unmatched. DNA for the CDR3: TGTGCCAGCAGTTACCACCTGACTAGCGCAGAGACCCAGTACTTC. Translating gives CASSYHLTSAETQYF.

The rearrangement uses TRBV7-2 and TRBJ2-7; 9 nucleotides agree with TRBD1. CDR3 size: 15 residues. J gave up 3 bases and V 5 bases, and 8 bases lay outside the gene matches. Germline-derived CDR1 and CDR2 are SGHTA and FQGNSA. Written as DNA, the CDR3 is TGTGCCAGCAGCCCGACAGGGGGTAGTATCTACGAGCAGTACTTC. This gives the protein CASSPTGGSIYEQYF. Supplemented by reference TRBV7-2 and TRBJ2-7, the full variable domain reads GAGVSQSPSNKVTEKGKDVELRCDPISGHTALYWYRQSLGQGLEFLIYFQGNSAPDKSGLPSDRFSAERTGGSVSTLTIQRTQQEDSAVYLCASSPTGGSIYEQYFGPGTRLTVT.